Detailed here is one T cell receptor (beta chain). The target antigen is unknown. The data originate from a study of regulatory and conventional T cells in RAG deficiency. Study results and caveats: Shorter CDR3s in all patient subsets; >90% Treg-Tconv overlap in Omenn.

Regulatory T cells were sorted from blood as CD4+ CD25-high CD127-low cells. CDR3 size: 17 residues. J was trimmed by 1 base and V by 5 bases; bases with no gene match: 8. Germline CDR1 is LNHDA and CDR2 is SQIVND (reference sequence). The assay was immunoSEQ multiplex PCR, and TCRdb's table has in-frame clones only and misses some. This sample yields roughly 11,000 clones, of which roughly 94% are seen a single time; approximately 1.5% belongs to the top ten. The sample was also linked to a second study, of regulatory T cells. This second study says: The primer mix had 52 TRBV and 13 TRBJ primers. Regulatory T cells showed the strongest V-J pair restriction and V/J gene skewing among patient repertoires.

The sequencing input was CD127- CD25+ CD4+ Tregs sorted from blood. This chain connects TRBV19 to TRBJ2-1; TRBD2 aligns across 10 bases. This TCR derives from a human donor in good health. This CDR3 reads CASSPWTSGNSYNEQFF. The CDR3 nucleotides read TGTGCCAGTAGTCCTTGGACTAGCGGCAATTCCTACAATGAGCAGTTCTTC.